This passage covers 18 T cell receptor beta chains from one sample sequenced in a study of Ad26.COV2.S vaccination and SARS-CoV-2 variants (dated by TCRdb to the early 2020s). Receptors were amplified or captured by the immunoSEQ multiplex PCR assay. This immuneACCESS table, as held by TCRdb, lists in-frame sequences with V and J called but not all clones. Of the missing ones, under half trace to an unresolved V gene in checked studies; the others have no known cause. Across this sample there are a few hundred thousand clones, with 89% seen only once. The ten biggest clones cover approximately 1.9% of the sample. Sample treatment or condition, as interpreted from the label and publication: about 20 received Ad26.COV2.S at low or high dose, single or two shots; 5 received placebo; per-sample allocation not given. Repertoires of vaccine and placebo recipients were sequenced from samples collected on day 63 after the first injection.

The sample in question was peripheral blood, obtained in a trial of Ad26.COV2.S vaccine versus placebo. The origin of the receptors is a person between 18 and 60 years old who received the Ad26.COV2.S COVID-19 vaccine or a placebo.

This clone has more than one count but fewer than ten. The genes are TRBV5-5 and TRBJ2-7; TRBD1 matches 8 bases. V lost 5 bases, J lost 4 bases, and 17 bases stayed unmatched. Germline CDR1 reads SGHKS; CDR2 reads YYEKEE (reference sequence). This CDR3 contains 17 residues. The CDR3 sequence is CASRLDRAAPKAYEQYF. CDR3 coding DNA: TGTGCCAGCAGACTGGACAGGGCCGCTCCGAAAGCATACGAGCAGTACTTC.

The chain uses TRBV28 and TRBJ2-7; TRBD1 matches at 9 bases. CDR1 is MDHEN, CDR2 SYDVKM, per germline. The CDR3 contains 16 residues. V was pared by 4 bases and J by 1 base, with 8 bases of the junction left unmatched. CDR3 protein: CASSSYRGPVSYEQYF. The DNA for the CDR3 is TGTGCCAGCAGTTCCTACAGGGGGCCCGTGTCCTACGAGCAGTACTTC.

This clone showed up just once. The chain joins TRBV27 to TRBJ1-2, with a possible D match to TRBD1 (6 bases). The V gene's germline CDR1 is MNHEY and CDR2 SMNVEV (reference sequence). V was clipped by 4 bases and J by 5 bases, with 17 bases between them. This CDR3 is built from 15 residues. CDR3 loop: CASSSRTAPGYGYTF. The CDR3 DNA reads TGTGCCAGCAGTTCCAGGACAGCTCCCGGGTATGGCTACACCTTC.

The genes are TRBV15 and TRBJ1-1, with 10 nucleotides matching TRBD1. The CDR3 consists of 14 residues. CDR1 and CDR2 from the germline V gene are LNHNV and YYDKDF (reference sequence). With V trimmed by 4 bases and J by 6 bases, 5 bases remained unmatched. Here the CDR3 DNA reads TGTGCCACCAGCAAGGGACAGGGGAGGTCTGAAGCTTTCTTT. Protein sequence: CATSKGQGRSEAFF.

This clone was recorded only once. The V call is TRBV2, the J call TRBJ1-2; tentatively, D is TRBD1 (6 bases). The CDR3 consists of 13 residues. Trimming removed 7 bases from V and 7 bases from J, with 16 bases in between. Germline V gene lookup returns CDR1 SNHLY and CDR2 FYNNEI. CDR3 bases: TGTGCCAGCACCAGCACAGGGCTGCGTGGCTACACCTTC. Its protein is CASTSTGLRGYTF. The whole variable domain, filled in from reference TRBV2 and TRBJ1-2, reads EPEVTQTPSHQVTQMGQEVILRCVPISNHLYFYWYRQILGQKVEFLVSFYNNEISEKSEIFDDQFSVERPDGSNFTLKIRSTKLEDSAMYFCASTSTGLRGYTFGSGTRLTVV.

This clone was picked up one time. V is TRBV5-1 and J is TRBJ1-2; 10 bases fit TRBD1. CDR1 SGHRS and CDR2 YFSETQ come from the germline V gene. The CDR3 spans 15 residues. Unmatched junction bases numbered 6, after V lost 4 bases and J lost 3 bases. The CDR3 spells CASSRGTGVDYGYTF. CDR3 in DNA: TGCGCCAGCAGCAGAGGGACAGGGGTGGACTATGGCTACACCTTC.

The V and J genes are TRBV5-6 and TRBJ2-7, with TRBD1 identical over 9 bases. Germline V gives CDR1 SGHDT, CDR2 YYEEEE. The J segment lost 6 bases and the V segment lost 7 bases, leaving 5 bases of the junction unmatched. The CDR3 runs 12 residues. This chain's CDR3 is CASSDRGGEQYF. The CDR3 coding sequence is TGTGCCAGCTCGGACAGGGGAGGCGAGCAGTACTTC.

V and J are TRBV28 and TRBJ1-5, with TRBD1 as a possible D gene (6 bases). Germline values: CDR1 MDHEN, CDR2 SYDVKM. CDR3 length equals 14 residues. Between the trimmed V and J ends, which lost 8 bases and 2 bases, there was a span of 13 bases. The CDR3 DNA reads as TGTGCCAGCTTTGAGGGGGTTCGCAATCAGCCCCAGCATTTT. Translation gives CASFEGVRNQPQHF.

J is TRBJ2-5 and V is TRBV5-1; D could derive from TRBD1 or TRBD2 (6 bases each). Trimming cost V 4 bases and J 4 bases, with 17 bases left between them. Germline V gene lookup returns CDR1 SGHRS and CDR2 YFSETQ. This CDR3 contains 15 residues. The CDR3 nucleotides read TGCGCCAGCAGCCCCGGGACAACCGGGAGAGAGACCCAGTACTTC. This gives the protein CASSPGTTGRETQYF.

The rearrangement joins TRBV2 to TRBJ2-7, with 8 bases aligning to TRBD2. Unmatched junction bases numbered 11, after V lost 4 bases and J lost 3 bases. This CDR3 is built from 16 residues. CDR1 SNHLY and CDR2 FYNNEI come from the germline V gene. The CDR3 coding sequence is TGTGCCAGCAGTGTGGGTAGCGGGGACCTACACTACGAGCAGTACTTC. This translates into CASSVGSGDLHYEQYF.

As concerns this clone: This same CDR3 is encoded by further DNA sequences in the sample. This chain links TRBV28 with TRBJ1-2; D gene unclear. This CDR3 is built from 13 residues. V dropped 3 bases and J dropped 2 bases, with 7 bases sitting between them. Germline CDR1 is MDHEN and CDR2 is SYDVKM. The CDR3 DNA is TGTGCCAGCAGTTTGGGCGGCAACTATGGCTACACCTTC. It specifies CASSLGGNYGYTF.

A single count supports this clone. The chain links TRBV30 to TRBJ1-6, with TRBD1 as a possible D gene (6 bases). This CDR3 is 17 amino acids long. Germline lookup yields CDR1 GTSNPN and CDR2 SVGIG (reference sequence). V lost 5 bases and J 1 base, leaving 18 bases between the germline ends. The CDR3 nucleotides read TGTGCCTGGGAGAGCCCGGGGGGGGCGTCCTATAATTCACCCCTCCACTTT. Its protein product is CAWESPGGASYNSPLHF. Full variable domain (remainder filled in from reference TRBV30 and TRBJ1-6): SQTIHQWPATLVQPVGSPLSLECTVEGTSNPNLYWYRQAAGRGLQLLFYSVGIGQISSEVPQNLSASRPQDRQFILSSKKLLLSDSGFYLCAWESPGGASYNSPLHFGNGTRLTVT.

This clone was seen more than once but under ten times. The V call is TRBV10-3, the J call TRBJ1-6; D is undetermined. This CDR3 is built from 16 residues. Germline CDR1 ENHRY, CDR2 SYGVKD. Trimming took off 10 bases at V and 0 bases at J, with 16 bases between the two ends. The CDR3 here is CATRTGVGSYNSPLHF. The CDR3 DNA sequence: TGTGCCACCAGGACCGGGGTAGGCTCCTATAATTCACCCCTCCACTTT.

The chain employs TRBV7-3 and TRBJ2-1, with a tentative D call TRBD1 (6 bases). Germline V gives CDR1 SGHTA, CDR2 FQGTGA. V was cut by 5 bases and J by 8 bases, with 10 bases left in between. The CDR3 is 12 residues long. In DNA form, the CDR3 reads TGTGCCAGCAGCGGGAACAGGGATGAGCAGTTCTTC. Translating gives CASSGNRDEQFF.

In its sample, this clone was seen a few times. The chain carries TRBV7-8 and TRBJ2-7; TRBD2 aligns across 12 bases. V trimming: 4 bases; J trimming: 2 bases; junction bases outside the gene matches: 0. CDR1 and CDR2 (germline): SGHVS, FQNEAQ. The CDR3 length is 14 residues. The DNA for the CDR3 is TGTGCCAGCAGCTGGACTAGCGGGACCTACGAGCAGTACTTC. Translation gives CASSWTSGTYEQYF.

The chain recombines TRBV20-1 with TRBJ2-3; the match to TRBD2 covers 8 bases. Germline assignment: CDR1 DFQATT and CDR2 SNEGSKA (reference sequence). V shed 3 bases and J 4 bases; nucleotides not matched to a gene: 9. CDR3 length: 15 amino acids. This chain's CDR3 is CSASSGGVGADTQYF. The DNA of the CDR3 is TGCAGTGCTAGTTCGGGAGGGGTAGGGGCAGATACGCAGTATTTT.

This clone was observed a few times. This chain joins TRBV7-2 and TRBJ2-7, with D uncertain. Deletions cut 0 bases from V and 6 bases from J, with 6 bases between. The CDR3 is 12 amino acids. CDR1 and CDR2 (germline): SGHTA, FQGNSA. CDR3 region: CASSLAAGEQYF. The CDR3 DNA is TGTGCCAGCAGCTTAGCGGCCGGCGAGCAGTACTTC.

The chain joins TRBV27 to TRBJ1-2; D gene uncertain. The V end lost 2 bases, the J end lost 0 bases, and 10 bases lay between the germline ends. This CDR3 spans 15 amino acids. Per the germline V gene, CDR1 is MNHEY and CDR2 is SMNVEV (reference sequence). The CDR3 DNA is TGTGCCAGCAGTTTAGGCGCCGGGGCTAACTATGGCTACACCTTC. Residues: CASSLGAGANYGYTF.